Listed below are T cell receptor beta chains from one sample, sequenced in a study of shared clonotypes between healthy human individuals. Profiled with immunoSEQ multiplex PCR; TCRdb holds only in-frame clones, not every one. The sample carries 2 million to 2.5 million clones, approximately 96% recorded once. The sequenced material came from naive CD4+ T cells sorted from blood. All receptors come from a young man in good health. Both conserved end residues are part of each CDR3. D genes are given only for firm matches. The listing skips clone size in some rows; elsewhere it reads once, few, many or a size class.

.	TRBV7-9	TRBJ1-1	.	13	CASSPSLDTEAFF	TGTGCCAGCAGCCCGTCCCTGGACACTGAAGCTTTCTTT
once	TRBV4-3	TRBJ2-7	.	16	CASSQGLGERAYEQYF	TGCGCCAGCAGCCAAGGTCTCGGGGAACGCGCCTACGAGCAGTACTTC
.	TRBV18	TRBJ2-1	TRBD2	16	CASSSSLAGGPDEQFF	TGTGCCAGCTCATCATCACTAGCGGGAGGGCCCGATGAGCAGTTCTTC
.	TRBV7-9	TRBJ2-2	TRBD1	15	CASSSGQGNTGELFF	TGTGCCAGCAGCTCTGGACAGGGAAACACCGGGGAGCTGTTTTTT
.	TRBV6-5	TRBJ2-5	.	14	CASKWRGAQETQYF	TGTGCCAGCAAATGGCGAGGTGCGCAAGAGACCCAGTACTTC
.	TRBV4-3	TRBJ2-1	.	13	CASSQEPYVEQFF	TGCGCCAGCAGCCAAGAGCCCTACGTTGAGCAGTTCTTC
.	TRBV7-9	TRBJ2-3	.	14	CASSLDGSTDTQYF	TGTGCCAGCAGCTTAGACGGCAGCACAGATACGCAGTATTTT
.	TRBV25-1	TRBJ2-5	TRBD1	13	CASTWTGGKTQYF	TGTGCCAGCACCTGGACAGGGGGGAAGACCCAGTACTTC
.	TRBV6-6	TRBJ1-1	.	13	CASSYFGDTEAFF	TGTGCCAGCAGTTACTTTGGTGACACTGAAGCTTTCTTT
.	TRBV2	TRBJ2-7	TRBD1	15	CASRDQTGSSYEQYF	TGTGCCAGCAGAGACCAGACAGGGTCTTCCTACGAGCAGTACTTC
.	TRBV18	TRBJ1-1	TRBD1	14	CASSPPRTGTKAFF	TGTGCCAGCTCACCACCACGGACAGGGACTAAAGCTTTCTTT
.	TRBV6-5	TRBJ1-2	TRBD1	13	CASRQGGDYGYTF	TGTGCCAGCAGACAGGGGGGTGACTATGGCTACACCTTC
.	TRBV19	TRBJ1-6	TRBD1	15	CASRRDRVENSPLHF	TGTGCCAGTAGGCGCGACAGGGTGGAAAATTCACCCCTCCACTTT
.	TRBV28	TRBJ1-6	.	15	CASSSADSYNSPLHF	TGTGCCAGCAGTTCGGCAGACTCCTATAATTCACCCCTCCACTTT
.	TRBV28	TRBJ2-5	TRBD2	19	CASSSLHRTSGSGEETQYF	TGTGCCAGCAGTTCCCTACACCGGACTAGCGGGAGTGGGGAAGAGACCCAGTACTTC
.	TRBV28	TRBJ1-3	TRBD1	16	CASSRPGTGFGNTIYF	TGTGCCAGCAGTCGTCCCGGGACAGGGTTCGGAAACACCATATATTTT
.	TRBV27	TRBJ1-5	TRBD1	14	CASRGQGAWQPQHF	TGTGCCAGCAGGGGACAGGGGGCTTGGCAGCCCCAGCATTTT
.	TRBV10-3	TRBJ2-3	.	14	CAIWGGRSTDTQYF	TGTGCCATCTGGGGGGGGCGGAGCACAGATACGCAGTATTTT
.	TRBV19	TRBJ2-1	TRBD1	16	CASSPTGSGSYNEQFF	TGTGCCAGTAGTCCGACAGGGAGTGGATCCTACAATGAGCAGTTCTTC
.	TRBV6-5	TRBJ2-7	.	12	CASTSGGYEQYF	TGTGCCAGCACCTCTGGCGGCTACGAGCAGTACTTC
.	TRBV12-5	TRBJ1-1	TRBD1	14	CASGAGGMNTEAFF	TGTGCTAGTGGAGCAGGGGGGATGAACACTGAAGCTTTCTTT
.	TRBV5-1	TRBJ2-7	TRBD1	15	CASSPIFGQGNEQYF	TGCGCCAGCAGCCCGATTTTTGGACAGGGGAACGAGCAGTACTTC
.	TRBV30	TRBJ2-7	.	14	CAWSVQGGTNEQYF	TGTGCCTGGAGTGTACAAGGTGGAACGAACGAGCAGTACTTC
.	TRBV11-1	TRBJ2-4	.	15	CASSLGQEAKNIQYF	TGTGCCAGCAGCTTGGGCCAGGAAGCCAAAAACATTCAGTACTTC
.	TRBV25-1	TRBJ1-3	.	15	CASSDRTASGNTIYF	TGTGCCAGCAGTGATCGCACAGCCTCTGGAAACACCATATATTTT
.	TRBV11-2	TRBJ2-7	TRBD2	15	CASSFGTSGTDEQYF	TGTGCCAGCAGCTTCGGGACTAGCGGGACCGACGAGCAGTACTTC
.	TRBV19	TRBJ1-2	.	13	CASSIRGFDGYTF	TGTGCCAGTAGTATCCGGGGTTTCGATGGCTACACCTTC
.	TRBV11-2	TRBJ2-1	TRBD2	14	CASSGLAGGNEQFF	TGTGCCAGCAGCGGACTAGCGGGAGGCAATGAGCAGTTCTTC
.	TRBV5-4	TRBJ2-2	TRBD2	17	CASSFGTSGRGTGELFF	TGTGCCAGCAGCTTCGGGACTAGCGGGAGAGGCACCGGGGAGCTGTTTTTT
.	TRBV6-1	TRBJ2-2	.	15	CASSERGGATGELFF	TGTGCCAGCAGTGAACGGGGCGGGGCCACCGGGGAGCTGTTTTTT
.	TRBV30	TRBJ1-2	.	13	CAWSMTVNYGYTF	TGTGCCTGGAGTATGACAGTTAACTATGGCTACACCTTC
.	TRBV25-1	TRBJ2-5	.	14	CASSEGGAGETQYF	TGTGCCAGCAGTGAAGGGGGGGCTGGGGAGACCCAGTACTTC
.	TRBV10-3	TRBJ2-2	.	13	CAISIQGNGELFF	TGTGCCATCAGTATACAGGGAAACGGGGAGCTGTTTTTT
.	TRBV30	TRBJ2-2	TRBD2	16	CAWRTTSGRGTGELFF	TGTGCCTGGCGTACTACTAGCGGGAGGGGTACCGGGGAGCTGTTTTTT
.	TRBV4-3	TRBJ2-7	TRBD2	18	CASSRGLAGGTGLYEQYF	TGCGCCAGCAGCCGGGGACTAGCGGGAGGGACAGGTCTCTACGAGCAGTACTTC
.	TRBV15	TRBJ2-7	TRBD2	16	CATSRDYSGSNYEQYF	TGTGCCACCAGCAGAGATTACAGCGGGAGCAATTACGAGCAGTACTTC
.	TRBV27	TRBJ1-1	TRBD1	16	CASNRQTGGRYTEAFF	TGTGCCAGCAACCGCCAGACAGGGGGTAGGTACACTGAAGCTTTCTTT
.	TRBV30	TRBJ2-5	.	13	CAWSVRRVETQYF	TGTGCCTGGAGTGTAAGGAGGGTTGAGACCCAGTACTTC
.	TRBV6-1	TRBJ2-7	TRBD1	14	CASSAGQGAYEQYF	TGTGCCAGCAGTGCGGGACAGGGGGCCTACGAGCAGTACTTC
.	TRBV30	TRBJ1-2	TRBD1	13	CAWGDRGDYGYTF	TGTGCCTGGGGAGACAGGGGGGACTATGGCTACACCTTC
.	TRBV19	TRBJ2-7	.	15	CASSRGAPTLYEQYF	TGTGCCAGTAGTAGGGGAGCTCCTACTCTCTACGAGCAGTACTTC
.	TRBV25-1	TRBJ2-7	.	14	CASSPDLVEGEQYF	TGTGCCAGCAGTCCAGACCTAGTGGAGGGCGAGCAGTACTTC